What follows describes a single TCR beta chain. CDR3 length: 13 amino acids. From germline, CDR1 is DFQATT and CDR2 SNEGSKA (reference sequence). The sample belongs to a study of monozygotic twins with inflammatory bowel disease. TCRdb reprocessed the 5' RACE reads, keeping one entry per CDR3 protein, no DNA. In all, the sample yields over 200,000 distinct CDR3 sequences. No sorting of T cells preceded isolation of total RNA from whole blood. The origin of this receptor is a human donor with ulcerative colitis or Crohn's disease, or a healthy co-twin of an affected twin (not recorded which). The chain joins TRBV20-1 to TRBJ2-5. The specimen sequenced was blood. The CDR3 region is CSAEPGPHGTQYF.